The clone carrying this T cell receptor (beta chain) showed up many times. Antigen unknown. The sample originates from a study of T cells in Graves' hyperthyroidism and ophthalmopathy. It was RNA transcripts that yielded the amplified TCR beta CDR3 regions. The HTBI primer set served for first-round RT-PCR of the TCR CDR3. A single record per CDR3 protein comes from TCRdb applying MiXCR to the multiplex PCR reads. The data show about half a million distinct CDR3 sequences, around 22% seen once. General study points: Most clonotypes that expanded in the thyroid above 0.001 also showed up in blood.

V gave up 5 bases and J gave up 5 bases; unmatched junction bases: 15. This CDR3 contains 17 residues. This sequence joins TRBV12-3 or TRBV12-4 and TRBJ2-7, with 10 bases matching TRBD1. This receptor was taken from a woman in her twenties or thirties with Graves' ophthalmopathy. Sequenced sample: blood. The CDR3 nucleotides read TGTGCCAGCAGTCGAGACTACCGGGACAGGGGTTCTGACGAGCAGTACTTC. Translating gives CASSRDYRDRGSDEQYF.